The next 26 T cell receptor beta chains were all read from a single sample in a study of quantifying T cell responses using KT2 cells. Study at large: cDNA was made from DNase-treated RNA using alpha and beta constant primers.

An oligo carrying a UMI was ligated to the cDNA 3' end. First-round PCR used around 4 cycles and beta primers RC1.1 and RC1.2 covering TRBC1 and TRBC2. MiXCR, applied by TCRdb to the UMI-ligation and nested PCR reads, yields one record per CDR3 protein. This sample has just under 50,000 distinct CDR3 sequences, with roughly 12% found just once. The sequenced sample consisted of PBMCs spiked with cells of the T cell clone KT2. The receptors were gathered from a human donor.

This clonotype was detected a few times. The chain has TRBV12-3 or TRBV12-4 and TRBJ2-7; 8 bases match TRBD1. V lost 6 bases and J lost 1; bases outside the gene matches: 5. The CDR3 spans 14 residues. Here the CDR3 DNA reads TGTGCCAGCAGCGTGGGACAGGCATCCTACGAGCAGTACTTC. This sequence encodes CASSVGQASYEQYF.

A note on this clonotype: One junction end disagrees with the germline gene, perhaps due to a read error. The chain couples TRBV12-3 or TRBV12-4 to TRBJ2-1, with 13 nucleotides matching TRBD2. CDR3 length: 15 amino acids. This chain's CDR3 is CASSLAGTSGKWQFF. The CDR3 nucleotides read TGTGCCAGCAGTCTAGCCGGGACTAGCGGGAAATGGCAGTTCTTC.

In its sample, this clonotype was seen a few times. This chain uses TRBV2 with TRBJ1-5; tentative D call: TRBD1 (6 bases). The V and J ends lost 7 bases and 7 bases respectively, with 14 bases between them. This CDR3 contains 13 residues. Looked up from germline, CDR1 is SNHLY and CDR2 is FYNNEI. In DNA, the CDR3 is TGTGCCAGCAAGGGGGATTTCGGACAGCCCCAGCATTTT. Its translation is CASKGDFGQPQHF.

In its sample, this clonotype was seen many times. The CDR3 DNA sequence: TGTGCCAGCAGCGCCGGGGGTCGCGGGGCCAACGTCCTGACTTTC. Translated, it gives CASSAGGRGANVLTF. J is TRBJ2-6 and V is TRBV9; possible D gene TRBD2, 6 bases. The CDR3 has 15 amino acids. Looked up from germline, CDR1 is SGDLS and CDR2 is YYNGEE. V dropped 3 bases and J dropped 4 bases, with 11 bases sitting between them.

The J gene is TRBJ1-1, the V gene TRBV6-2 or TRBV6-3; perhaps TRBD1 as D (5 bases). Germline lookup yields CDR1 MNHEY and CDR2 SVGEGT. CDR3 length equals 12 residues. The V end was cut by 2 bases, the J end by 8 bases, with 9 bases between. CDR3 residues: CASSYRGGEAFF. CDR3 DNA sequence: TGTGCCAGCAGTTACCGGGGGGGGGAAGCTTTCTTT.

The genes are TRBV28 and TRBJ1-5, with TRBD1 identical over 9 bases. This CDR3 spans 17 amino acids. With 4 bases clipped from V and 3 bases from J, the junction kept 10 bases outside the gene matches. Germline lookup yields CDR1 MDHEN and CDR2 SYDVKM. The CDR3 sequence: CASSSIQGAGYNQPQHF. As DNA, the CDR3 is TGTGCCAGCAGTTCAATACAGGGGGCCGGTTACAATCAGCCCCAGCATTTT.

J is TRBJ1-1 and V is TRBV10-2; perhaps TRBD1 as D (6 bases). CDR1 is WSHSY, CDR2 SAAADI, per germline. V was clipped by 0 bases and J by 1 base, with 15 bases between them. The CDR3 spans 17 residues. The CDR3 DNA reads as TGCGCCAGCAGTGAGTCGTTGACAGGTTGGCCGAACACTGAAGCTTTCTTT. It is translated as CASSESLTGWPNTEAFF.

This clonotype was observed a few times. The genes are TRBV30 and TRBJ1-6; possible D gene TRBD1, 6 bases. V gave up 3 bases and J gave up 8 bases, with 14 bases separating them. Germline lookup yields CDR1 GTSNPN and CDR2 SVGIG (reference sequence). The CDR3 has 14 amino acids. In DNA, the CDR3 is TGTGCCTGGAGCAGACAGGAGACAGATTCACCCCTCCACTTT. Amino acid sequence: CAWSRQETDSPLHF.

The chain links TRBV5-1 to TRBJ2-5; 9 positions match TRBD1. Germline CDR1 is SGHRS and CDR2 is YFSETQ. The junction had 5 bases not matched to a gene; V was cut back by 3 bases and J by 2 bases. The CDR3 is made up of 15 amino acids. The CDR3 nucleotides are TGCGCCAGCAGCTCTCAGGACAGGGGACAAGAGACCCAGTACTTC. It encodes CASSSQDRGQETQYF.

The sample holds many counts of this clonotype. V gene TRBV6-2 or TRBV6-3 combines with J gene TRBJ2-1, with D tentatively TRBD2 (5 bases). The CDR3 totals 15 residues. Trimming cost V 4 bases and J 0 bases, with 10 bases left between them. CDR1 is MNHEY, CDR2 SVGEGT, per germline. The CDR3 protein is CASSSAELSYNEQFF. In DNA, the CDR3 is TGTGCCAGCAGTTCAGCGGAACTCTCCTACAATGAGCAGTTCTTC.

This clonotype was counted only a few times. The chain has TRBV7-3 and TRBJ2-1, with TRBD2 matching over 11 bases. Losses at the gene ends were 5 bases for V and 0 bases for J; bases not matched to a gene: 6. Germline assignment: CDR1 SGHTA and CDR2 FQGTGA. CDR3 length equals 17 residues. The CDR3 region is CASSPSGLAVSYNEQFF. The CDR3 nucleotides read TGTGCCAGCAGCCCGTCGGGACTAGCGGTCTCCTACAATGAGCAGTTCTTC.

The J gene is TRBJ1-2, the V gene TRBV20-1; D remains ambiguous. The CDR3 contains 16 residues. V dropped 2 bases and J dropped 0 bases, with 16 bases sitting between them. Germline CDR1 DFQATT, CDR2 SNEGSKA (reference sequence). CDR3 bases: TGCAGTGCTAGATCTGCAGGCAACCTAGCTAACTATGGCTACACCTTC. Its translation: CSARSAGNLANYGYTF.

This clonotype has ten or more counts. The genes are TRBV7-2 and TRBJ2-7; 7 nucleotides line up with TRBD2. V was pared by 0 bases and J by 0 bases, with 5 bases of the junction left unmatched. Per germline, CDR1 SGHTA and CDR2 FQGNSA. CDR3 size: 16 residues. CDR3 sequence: CASSLAASGSSYEQYF. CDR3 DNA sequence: TGTGCCAGCAGCTTAGCGGCTAGCGGCAGCTCCTACGAGCAGTACTTC.

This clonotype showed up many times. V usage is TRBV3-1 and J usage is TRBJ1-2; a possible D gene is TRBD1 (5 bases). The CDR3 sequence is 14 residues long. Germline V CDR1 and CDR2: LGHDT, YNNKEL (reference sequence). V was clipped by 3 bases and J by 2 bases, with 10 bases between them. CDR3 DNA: TGTGCCAGCAGCCACAGGGCTTCAAACTATGGCTACACCTTC. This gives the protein CASSHRASNYGYTF. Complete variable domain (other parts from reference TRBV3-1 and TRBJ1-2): DTAVSQTPKYLVTQMGNDKSIKCEQNLGHDTMYWYKQDSKKFLKIMFSYNNKELIINETVPNRFSPKSPDKAHLNLHINSLELGDSAVYFCASSHRASNYGYTFGSGTRLTVV.

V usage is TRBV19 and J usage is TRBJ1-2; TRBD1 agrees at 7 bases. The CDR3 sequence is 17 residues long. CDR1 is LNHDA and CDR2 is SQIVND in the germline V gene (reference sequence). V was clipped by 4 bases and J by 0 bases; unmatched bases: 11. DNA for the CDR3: TGTGCCAGTAGTAGAATCACCACCGGGACAGCTAACTATGGCTACACCTTC. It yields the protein CASSRITTGTANYGYTF.

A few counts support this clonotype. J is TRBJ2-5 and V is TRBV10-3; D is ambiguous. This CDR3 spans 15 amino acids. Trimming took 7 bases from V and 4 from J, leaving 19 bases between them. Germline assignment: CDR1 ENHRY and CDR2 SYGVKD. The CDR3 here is CAINEQGPTGETQYF. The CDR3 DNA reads TGTGCCATCAATGAACAAGGACCCACGGGAGAGACCCAGTACTTC.

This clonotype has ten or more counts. For the CDR3, the DNA is TGCAGTGCCCGGACTAGCGGGGGGGAGCTTGAGACCCAGTACTTC. The encoded protein is CSARTSGGELETQYF. J is TRBJ2-5 and V is TRBV20-1; 15 bases agree with TRBD2. The length of the CDR3 is 15 residues. Germline CDR1 and CDR2: DFQATT and SNEGSKA (reference sequence). The junction had 7 bases not matched to a gene; V was cut back by 6 bases and J by 5 bases.

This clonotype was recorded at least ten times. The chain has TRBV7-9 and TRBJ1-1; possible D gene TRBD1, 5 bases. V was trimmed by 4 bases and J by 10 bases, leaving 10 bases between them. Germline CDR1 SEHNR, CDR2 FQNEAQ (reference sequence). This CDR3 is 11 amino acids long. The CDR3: CASSSGRGAFF. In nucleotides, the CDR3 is TGTGCCAGCAGCTCCGGGAGGGGAGCTTTCTTT. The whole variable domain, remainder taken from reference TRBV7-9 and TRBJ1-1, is DTGVSQNPRHKITKRGQNVTFRCDPISEHNRLYWYRQTLGQGPEFLTYFQNEAQLEKSRLLSDRFSAERPKGSFSTLEIQRTEQGDSAMYLCASSSGRGAFFGQGTRLTVV.

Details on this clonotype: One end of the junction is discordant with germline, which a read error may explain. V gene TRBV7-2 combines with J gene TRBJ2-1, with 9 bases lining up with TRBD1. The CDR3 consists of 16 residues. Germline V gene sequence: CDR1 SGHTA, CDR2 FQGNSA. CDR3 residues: CASSLHGTGFGNEQSF. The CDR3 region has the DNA TGTGCCAGCAGCTTACACGGGACAGGGTTTGGTAATGAGCAGTCCTTC. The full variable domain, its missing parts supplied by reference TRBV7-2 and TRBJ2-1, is GAGVSQSPSNKVTEKGKDVELRCDPISGHTALYWYRQSLGQGLEFLIYFQGNSAPDKSGLPSDRFSAERTGGSVSTLTIQRTQQEDSAVYLCASSLHGTGFGNEQSFGPGTRLTVL.

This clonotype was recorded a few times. Written as DNA, the CDR3 is TGCAGTGCTAGATCCAGCCTGGGCGAGCAGTTCTTC. Translated: CSARSSLGEQFF. J is TRBJ2-1 and V is TRBV20-1; D not certain. Trimming took 2 bases from V and 10 from J, leaving 12 bases between them. Germline CDR1 DFQATT, CDR2 SNEGSKA (reference sequence). The CDR3 sequence is 12 residues long.

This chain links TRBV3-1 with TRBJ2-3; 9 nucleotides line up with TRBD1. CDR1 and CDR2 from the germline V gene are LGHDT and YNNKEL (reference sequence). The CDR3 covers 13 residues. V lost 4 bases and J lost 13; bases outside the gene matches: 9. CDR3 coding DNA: TGTGCCAGCAGCCGCATCGCCGGGACAGGGAAGTATTTT. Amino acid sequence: CASSRIAGTGKYF.

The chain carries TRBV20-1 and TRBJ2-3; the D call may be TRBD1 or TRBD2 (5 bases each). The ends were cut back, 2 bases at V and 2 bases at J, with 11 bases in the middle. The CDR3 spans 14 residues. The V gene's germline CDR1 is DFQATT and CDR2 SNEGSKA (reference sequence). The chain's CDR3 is CSARRDETTDTQYF. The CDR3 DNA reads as TGCAGTGCTAGACGGGACGAGACCACAGATACGCAGTATTTT.

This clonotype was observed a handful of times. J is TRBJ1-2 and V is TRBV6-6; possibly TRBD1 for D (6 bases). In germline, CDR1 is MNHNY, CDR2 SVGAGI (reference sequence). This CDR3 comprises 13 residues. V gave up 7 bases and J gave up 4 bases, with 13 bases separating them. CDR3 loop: CASTSQGIYGYTF. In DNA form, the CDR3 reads TGTGCCAGCACCTCACAGGGTATCTATGGCTACACCTTC.

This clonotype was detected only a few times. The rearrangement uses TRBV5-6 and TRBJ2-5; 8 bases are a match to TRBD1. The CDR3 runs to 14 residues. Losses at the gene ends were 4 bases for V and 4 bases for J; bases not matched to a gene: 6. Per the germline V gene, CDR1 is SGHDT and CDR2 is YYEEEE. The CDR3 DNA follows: TGTGCCAGCAGCCGGACAGGGTCCGGAGAGACCCAGTACTTC. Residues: CASSRTGSGETQYF.

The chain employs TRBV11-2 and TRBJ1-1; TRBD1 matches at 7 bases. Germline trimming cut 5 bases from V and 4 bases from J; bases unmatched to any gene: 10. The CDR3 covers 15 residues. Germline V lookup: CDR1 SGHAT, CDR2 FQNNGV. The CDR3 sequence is CASSLRFGTVTEAFF. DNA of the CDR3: TGTGCCAGCAGCCTCCGGTTCGGGACAGTCACTGAAGCTTTCTTT.

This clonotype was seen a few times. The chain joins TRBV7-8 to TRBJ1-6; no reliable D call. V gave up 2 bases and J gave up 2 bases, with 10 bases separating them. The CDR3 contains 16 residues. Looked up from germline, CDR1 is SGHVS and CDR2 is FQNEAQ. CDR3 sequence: CASSLWGRTYNSPLHF. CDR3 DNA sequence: TGTGCCAGCAGCTTATGGGGTAGAACCTATAATTCACCCCTCCACTTT.